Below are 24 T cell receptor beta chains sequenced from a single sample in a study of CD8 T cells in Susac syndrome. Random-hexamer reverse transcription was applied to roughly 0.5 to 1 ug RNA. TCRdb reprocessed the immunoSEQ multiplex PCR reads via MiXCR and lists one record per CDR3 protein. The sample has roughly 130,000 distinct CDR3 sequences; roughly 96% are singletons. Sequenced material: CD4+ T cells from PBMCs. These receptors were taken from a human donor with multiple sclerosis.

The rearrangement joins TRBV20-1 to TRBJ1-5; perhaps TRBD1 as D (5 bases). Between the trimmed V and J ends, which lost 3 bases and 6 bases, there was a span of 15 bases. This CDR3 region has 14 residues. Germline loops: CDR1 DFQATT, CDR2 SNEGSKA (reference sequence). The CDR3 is CSASGGNGGQPQHF. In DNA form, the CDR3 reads TGCAGTGCTAGCGGGGGAAACGGGGGTCAGCCCCAGCATTTT.

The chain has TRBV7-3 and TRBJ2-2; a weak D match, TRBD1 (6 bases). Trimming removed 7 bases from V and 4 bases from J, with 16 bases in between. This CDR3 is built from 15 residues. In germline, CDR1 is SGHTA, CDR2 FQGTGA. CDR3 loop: CASTSGGQPTGELFF. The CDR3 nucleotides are TGTGCCAGCACGAGTGGGGGACAACCCACCGGGGAGCTGTTTTTT.

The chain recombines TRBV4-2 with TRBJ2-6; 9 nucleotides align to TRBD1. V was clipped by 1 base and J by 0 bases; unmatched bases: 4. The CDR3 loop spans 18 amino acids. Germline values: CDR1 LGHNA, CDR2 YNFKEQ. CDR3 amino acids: CASSQAAGQGSGANVLTF. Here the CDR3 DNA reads TGTGCCAGCAGCCAAGCGGCGGGACAGGGCTCTGGGGCCAACGTCCTGACTTTC.

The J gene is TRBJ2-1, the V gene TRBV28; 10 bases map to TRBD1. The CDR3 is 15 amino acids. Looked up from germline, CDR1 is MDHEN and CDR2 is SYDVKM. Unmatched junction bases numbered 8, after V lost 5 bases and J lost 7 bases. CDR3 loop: CASSGTGAGTNEQFF. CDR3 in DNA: TGTGCCAGCAGTGGGACAGGGGCGGGTACAAATGAGCAGTTCTTC.

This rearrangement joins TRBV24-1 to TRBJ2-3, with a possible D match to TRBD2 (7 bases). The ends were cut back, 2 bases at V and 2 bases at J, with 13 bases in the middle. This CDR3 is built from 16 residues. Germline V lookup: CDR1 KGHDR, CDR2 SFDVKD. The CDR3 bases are TGTGCCACCAGTGATTATCGCGGGGGCCACACAGATACGCAGTATTTT. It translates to CATSDYRGGHTDTQYF.

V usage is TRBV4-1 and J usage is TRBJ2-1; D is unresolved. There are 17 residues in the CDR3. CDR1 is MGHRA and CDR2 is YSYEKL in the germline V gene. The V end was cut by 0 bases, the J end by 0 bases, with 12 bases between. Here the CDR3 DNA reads TGCGCCAGCAGCCAAGAAGGCTTACTTAGCTCCTACAATGAGCAGTTCTTC. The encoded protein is CASSQEGLLSSYNEQFF.

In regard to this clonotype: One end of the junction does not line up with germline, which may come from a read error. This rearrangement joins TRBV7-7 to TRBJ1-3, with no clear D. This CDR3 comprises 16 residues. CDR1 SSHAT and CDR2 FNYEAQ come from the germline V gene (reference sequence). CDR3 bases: TGTGCTAGCAGCTTAGATCGTGTCGGCTCTGGAAACACCATATATTTT. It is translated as CASSLDRVGSGNTIYF. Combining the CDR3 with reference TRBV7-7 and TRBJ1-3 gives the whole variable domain GAGVSQSPRYKVTKRGQDVTLRCDPISSHATLYWYQQALGQGPEFLTYFNYEAQPDKSGLPSDRFSAERPEGSISTLTIQRTEQRDSAMYRCASSLDRVGSGNTIYFGEGSWLTVV.

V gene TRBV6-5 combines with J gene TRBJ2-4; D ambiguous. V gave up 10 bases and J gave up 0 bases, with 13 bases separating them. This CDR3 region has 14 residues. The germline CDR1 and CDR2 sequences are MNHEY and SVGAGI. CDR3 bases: TGTGCCACCCGGCGAGAGGCAGCCAAAAACATTCAGTACTTC. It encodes CATRREAAKNIQYF.

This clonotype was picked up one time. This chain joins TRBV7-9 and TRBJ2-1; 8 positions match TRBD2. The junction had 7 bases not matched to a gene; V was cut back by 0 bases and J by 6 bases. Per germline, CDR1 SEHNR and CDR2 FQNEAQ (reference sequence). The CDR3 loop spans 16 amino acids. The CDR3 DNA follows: TGTGCCAGCAGCTTAGCGCCGGGAGGGGCGGCCAATGAGCAGTTCTTC. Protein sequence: CASSLAPGGAANEQFF.

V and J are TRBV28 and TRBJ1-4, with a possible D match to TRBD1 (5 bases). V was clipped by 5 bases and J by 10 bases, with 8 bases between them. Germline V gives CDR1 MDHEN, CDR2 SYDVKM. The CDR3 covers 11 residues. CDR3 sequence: CASSPRGKLFF. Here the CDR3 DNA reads TGTGCCAGCAGTCCAAGGGGAAAACTGTTTTTT.

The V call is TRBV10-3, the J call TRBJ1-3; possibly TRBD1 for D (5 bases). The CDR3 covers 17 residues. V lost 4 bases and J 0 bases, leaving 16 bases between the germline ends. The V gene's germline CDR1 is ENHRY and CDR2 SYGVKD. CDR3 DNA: TGTGCCATCAGTGGAGGAGACAGCTGGAGCTCTGGAAACACCATATATTTT. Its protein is CAISGGDSWSSGNTIYF.

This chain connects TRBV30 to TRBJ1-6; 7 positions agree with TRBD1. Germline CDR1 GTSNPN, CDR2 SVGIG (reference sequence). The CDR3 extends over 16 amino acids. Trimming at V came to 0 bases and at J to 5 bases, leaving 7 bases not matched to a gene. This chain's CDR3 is CAWSVPRGQNNSPLHF. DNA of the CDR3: TGTGCCTGGAGTGTACCCCGGGGACAGAATAATTCACCCCTCCACTTT.

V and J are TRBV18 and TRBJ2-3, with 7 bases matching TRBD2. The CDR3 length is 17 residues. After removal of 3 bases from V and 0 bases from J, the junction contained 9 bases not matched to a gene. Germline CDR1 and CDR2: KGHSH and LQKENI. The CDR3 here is CASSPLPGGTSTDTQYF. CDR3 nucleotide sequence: TGTGCCAGCTCACCCCTCCCGGGGGGAACTAGCACAGATACGCAGTATTTT. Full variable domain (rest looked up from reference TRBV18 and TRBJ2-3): NAGVMQNPRHLVRRRGQEARLRCSPMKGHSHVYWYRQLPEEGLKFMVYLQKENIIDESGMPKERFSAEFPKEGPSILRIQQVVRGDSAAYFCASSPLPGGTSTDTQYFGPGTRLTVL.

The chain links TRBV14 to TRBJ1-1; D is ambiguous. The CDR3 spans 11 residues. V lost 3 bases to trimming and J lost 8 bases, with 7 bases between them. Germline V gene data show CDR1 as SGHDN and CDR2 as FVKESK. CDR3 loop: CASSQREEAFF. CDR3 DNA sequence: TGTGCCAGCAGCCAGAGGGAGGAAGCTTTCTTT.

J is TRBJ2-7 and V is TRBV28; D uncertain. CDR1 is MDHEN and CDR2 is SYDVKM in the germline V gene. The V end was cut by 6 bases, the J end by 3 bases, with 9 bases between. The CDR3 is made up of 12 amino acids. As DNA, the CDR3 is TGTGCCAGCAGAGGACGGATCTACGAGCAGTACTTC. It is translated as CASRGRIYEQYF.

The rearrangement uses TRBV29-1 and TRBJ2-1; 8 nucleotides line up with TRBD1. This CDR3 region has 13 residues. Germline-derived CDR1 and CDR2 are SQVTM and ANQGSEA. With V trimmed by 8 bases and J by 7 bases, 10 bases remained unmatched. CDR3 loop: CSSDRVGGNEQFF. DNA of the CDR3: TGCAGCTCGGACAGGGTGGGGGGAAATGAGCAGTTCTTC.

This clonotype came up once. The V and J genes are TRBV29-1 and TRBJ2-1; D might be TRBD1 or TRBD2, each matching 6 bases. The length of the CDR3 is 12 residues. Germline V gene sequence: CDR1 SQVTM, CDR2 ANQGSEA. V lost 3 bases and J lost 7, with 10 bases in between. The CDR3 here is CSVDGGLNEQFF. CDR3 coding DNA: TGCAGCGTTGACGGGGGCCTGAATGAGCAGTTCTTC.

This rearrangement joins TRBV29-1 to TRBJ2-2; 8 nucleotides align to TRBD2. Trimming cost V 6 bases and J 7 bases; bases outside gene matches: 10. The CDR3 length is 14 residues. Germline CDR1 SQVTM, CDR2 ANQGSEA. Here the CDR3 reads CSVESGSYGGELFF. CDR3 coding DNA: TGCAGCGTGGAGAGCGGGAGTTATGGCGGGGAGCTGTTTTTT.

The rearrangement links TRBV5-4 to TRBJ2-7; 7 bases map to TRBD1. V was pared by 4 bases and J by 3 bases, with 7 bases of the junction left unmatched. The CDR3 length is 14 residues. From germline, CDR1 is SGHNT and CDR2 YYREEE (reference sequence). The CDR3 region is CASSTRDSLYEQYF. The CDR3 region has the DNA TGTGCCAGCAGCACCCGGGACAGCCTCTACGAGCAGTACTTC.

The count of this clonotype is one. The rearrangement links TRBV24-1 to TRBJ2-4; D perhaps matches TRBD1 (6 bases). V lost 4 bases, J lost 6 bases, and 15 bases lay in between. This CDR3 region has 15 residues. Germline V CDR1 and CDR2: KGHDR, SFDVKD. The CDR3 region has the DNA TGTGCCACCAGTGAGTCCCGGGACATCTTAAACATTCAGTACTTC. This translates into CATSESRDILNIQYF.

The CDR3 DNA sequence: TGTGCCATCAGTCGTGAAGGACCCAGCAATCAGCCCCAGCATTTT. Encoded protein: CAISREGPSNQPQHF. This chain joins TRBV10-3 and TRBJ1-5; D gene unclear. Between the trimmed V and J ends, which lost 5 bases and 1 base, there was a span of 12 bases. The CDR3 consists of 15 residues. CDR1 and CDR2 from the germline V gene are ENHRY and SYGVKD.

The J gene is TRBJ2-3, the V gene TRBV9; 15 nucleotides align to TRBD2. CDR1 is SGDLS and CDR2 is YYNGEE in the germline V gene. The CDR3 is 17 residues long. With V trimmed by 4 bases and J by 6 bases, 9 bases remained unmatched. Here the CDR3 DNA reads TGTGCCAGCAGCTCGACCCGCGGGACTAGCGGGAGGGATACGCAGTATTTT. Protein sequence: CASSSTRGTSGRDTQYF.

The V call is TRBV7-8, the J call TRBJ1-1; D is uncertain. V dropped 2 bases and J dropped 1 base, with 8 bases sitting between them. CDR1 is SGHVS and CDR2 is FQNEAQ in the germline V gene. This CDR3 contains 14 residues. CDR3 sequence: CASSLYNTNTEAFF. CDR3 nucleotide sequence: TGTGCCAGCAGCTTATACAACACGAACACTGAAGCTTTCTTT.

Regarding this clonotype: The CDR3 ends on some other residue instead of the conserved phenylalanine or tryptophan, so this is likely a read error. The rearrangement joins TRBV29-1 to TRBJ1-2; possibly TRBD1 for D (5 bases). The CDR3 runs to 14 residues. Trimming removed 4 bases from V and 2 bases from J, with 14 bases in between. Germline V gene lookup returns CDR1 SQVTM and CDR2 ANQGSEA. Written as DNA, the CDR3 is TGCAGCGTTGTTCGTCTGGGGGGGAACTATGGCTACACCCTC. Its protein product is CSVVRLGGNYGYTL.